The 32 T cell receptor beta chains in this list originate from one sample, sequenced in a study. TCRdb itself ran the RT-PCR reads through MiXCR, one entry per CDR3 protein. The sample holds about 680,000 distinct CDR3 sequences, approximately 14% seen once. The source material was memory CD4+ T cells from blood. Source of these receptors: a female donor in good health, serving as a healthy control.

The chain is built from TRBV10-3 and TRBJ2-7, with TRBD2 as a possible D gene (5 bases). The CDR3 has 14 amino acids. Per germline, CDR1 ENHRY and CDR2 SYGVKD. Trimming shortened V by 6 bases and J by 5 bases, and 17 bases separated the two germline ends. Here the CDR3 reads CAIRWGEYQDEQYF. CDR3 in DNA: TGTGCCATCAGGTGGGGAGAGTACCAAGACGAGCAGTACTTC.

There are many counts of this clonotype. The genes are TRBV7-2 and TRBJ2-3; D ambiguous. The V gene's germline CDR1 is SGHTA and CDR2 FQGNSA. CDR3 length equals 14 residues. V was cut by 4 bases and J by 5 bases, with 13 bases left in between. CDR3 coding DNA: TGTGCCAGCAGCTGGTGGCAGTCTGAAGATACGCAGTATTTT. Its translation: CASSWWQSEDTQYF.

This clonotype was seen at least ten times. The genes are TRBV6-6 and TRBJ2-5; 10 nucleotides match TRBD2. Trimming removed 6 bases from V and 4 bases from J; junction bases left unmatched: 8. Germline-derived CDR1 and CDR2 are MNHNY and SVGAGI (reference sequence). The CDR3 length is 15 residues. This CDR3 reads CASRSSGSGGETQYF. The CDR3 DNA is TGTGCCAGCAGATCTAGCGGGAGCGGGGGAGAGACCCAGTACTTC.

The chain employs TRBV11-3 and TRBJ2-2, with no clear D. There are 13 residues in the CDR3. Trimming pared 6 bases from V and 3 bases from J, leaving 8 bases between. CDR1 is SGHNT, CDR2 YENEEA, per germline. CDR3 bases: TGTGCCAGCAGTATCCCTGACACCGGGGAGCTGTTTTTT. Its translation is CASSIPDTGELFF.

This clonotype was found many times. The rearrangement uses TRBV7-3 and TRBJ2-3; no definite D call. CDR3 length: 12 residues. V lost 3 bases and J lost 4, with 5 bases in between. CDR1 and CDR2 (germline): SGHTA, FQGTGA. DNA for the CDR3: TGTGCCAGCAGCTTCTCATCAGATACGCAGTATTTT. Translated: CASSFSSDTQYF.

The chain employs TRBV20-1 and TRBJ1-4; unclear D gene. This CDR3 spans 14 amino acids. V was trimmed by 7 bases and J by 4 bases, leaving 16 bases between them. From germline, CDR1 is DFQATT and CDR2 SNEGSKA (reference sequence). As DNA, the CDR3 is TGCAGTGTCCCCTCGGCGGCGGATAATGAAAAACTGTTTTTT. This translates into CSVPSAADNEKLFF.

This clonotype was found a few times. This chain uses TRBV20-1 with TRBJ2-3, with D unclear. Trimming took 5 bases from V and 4 from J, leaving 7 bases between them. Germline V CDR1 and CDR2: DFQATT, SNEGSKA (reference sequence). This CDR3 is built from 11 residues. CDR3 loop: CSAQPPDTQYF. The CDR3 DNA reads as TGCAGTGCTCAGCCCCCAGATACGCAGTATTTT.

This clonotype has at least ten counts. The chain couples TRBV12-3 or TRBV12-4 to TRBJ2-7; D gene unclear. The ends were cut back, 3 bases at V and 5 bases at J, with 11 bases in the middle. This CDR3 contains 13 residues. CDR3 sequence reads: CASSFFREHEQYF. CDR3 DNA: TGTGCCAGCAGTTTTTTTCGAGAGCACGAGCAGTACTTC.

This clonotype showed up just a few times. The V gene is TRBV24-1, the J gene TRBJ2-7; possible D gene TRBD1, 7 bases. The CDR3 contains 17 residues. Trimming took off 2 bases at V and 4 bases at J, with 20 bases between the two ends. Germline loops: CDR1 KGHDR, CDR2 SFDVKD. The chain's CDR3 is CATSDSSATGSGYEQYF. In nucleotides, the CDR3 is TGTGCCACCAGTGATTCCTCGGCGACAGGGAGCGGGTACGAGCAGTACTTC.

This sequence joins TRBV7-2 and TRBJ2-1, with 11 bases that match TRBD2. The germline V gene encodes CDR1 SGHTA and CDR2 FQGNSA. This CDR3 spans 16 amino acids. The junction had 11 bases not matched to a gene; V was cut back by 5 bases and J by 8 bases. As DNA, the CDR3 is TGTGCCAGCAGCACAAAACTAGCGGGAGAATCCGATGAGCAGTTCTTC. Translation gives CASSTKLAGESDEQFF.

This clonotype was observed many times. This chain links TRBV29-1 with TRBJ2-1; 9 bases align to TRBD2. Losses at the gene ends were 8 bases for V and 1 base for J; bases not matched to a gene: 9. The CDR3 sequence is 15 residues long. Germline CDR1 is SQVTM and CDR2 is ANQGSEA. CDR3 loop: CSSERTSGSYNEQFF. CDR3 DNA: TGCAGCTCTGAAAGAACTAGCGGGTCCTACAATGAGCAGTTCTTC.

This rearrangement joins TRBV6-2 or TRBV6-3 to TRBJ2-5; 8 positions agree with TRBD2. This CDR3 is built from 18 residues. Per the germline V gene, CDR1 is MNHEY and CDR2 is SVGEGT. With V trimmed by 2 bases and J by 2 bases, 13 bases remained unmatched. For the CDR3, the DNA is TGTGCCAGCAGTTACGGTATTAGCGGGGCGCCACTTCAAGAGACCCAGTACTTC. Translated: CASSYGISGAPLQETQYF.

The J gene is TRBJ1-3, the V gene TRBV20-1, with 8 positions matching TRBD1. The V segment lost 6 bases and the J segment 9 bases; nucleotides outside the gene matches: 13. CDR3 size: 14 residues. Germline CDR1 and CDR2: DFQATT and SNEGSKA (reference sequence). The DNA of the CDR3 is TGCAGTGCCAGGCAGGCCAGGGGGCCGGGCACCATATATTTT. Translated: CSARQARGPGTIYF.

This rearrangement joins TRBV11-3 to TRBJ2-3; 12 bases match TRBD2. V lost 6 bases and J lost 5; bases outside the gene matches: 9. CDR3 length: 16 residues. CDR1 is SGHNT, CDR2 YENEEA, per germline. The CDR3 DNA is TGTGCCAGCAGGAACAGACTAGCGGGAGTTATAGATACGCAGTATTTT. Protein: CASRNRLAGVIDTQYF.

This clonotype appeared many times. The rearrangement uses TRBV9 and TRBJ1-1, with unresolved D. The CDR3 is made up of 16 amino acids. CDR1 and CDR2 (germline): SGDLS, YYNGEE. Trimming pared 3 bases from V and 4 bases from J, leaving 19 bases between. CDR3 sequence (DNA): TGTGCCAGCAGCGCTTCCCCCGACGCGATAGCCACTGAAGCTTTCTTT. It translates to CASSASPDAIATEAFF.

This clonotype was observed a handful of times. This chain connects TRBV12-3 or TRBV12-4 to TRBJ2-5; possibly TRBD1 for D (6 bases). The length of the CDR3 is 13 residues. With 3 bases removed from V and 6 bases from J, the gap between germline ends came to 11 bases. In DNA form, the CDR3 reads TGTGCCAGCAGTTTTTGGGGGCGAAAGACCCAGTACTTC. This sequence encodes CASSFWGRKTQYF.

The chain links TRBV5-1 to TRBJ2-1; 7 bases are a match to TRBD2. This CDR3 region has 16 residues. The trim removed 0 bases at V and 6 bases at J, leaving 9 bases unmatched. Looked up from germline, CDR1 is SGHRS and CDR2 is YFSETQ. The CDR3, as DNA: TGCGCCAGCAGCTTGGTTTTATCCAGCGGGGTCAATGAGCAGTTCTTC. As protein: CASSLVLSSGVNEQFF.

Here the CDR3 reads CASSTRTVYSNQPQHF. In DNA, the CDR3 is TGTGCCAGCAGTACCCGGACAGTTTATAGCAATCAGCCCCAGCATTTT. This rearrangement joins TRBV12-3 or TRBV12-4 to TRBJ1-5; D is possibly TRBD1 (6 bases). Trimming shortened V by 5 bases and J by 0 bases, and 14 bases separated the two germline ends. The CDR3 covers 16 residues.

This clonotype showed up many times. DNA for the CDR3: TGTGCCTGCGGGCTGTCGACACCCCTCCACTTT. Translating gives CACGLSTPLHF. The chain is built from TRBV6-2 or TRBV6-3 and TRBJ1-6, with D unclear. The CDR3 runs to 11 residues. From germline, CDR1 is MNHEY and CDR2 SVGEGT. V shed 11 bases and J shed 11 bases, with 13 bases lying between them.

In nucleotides, the CDR3 is TGTGCCAGCAGTTTATACGTCCTCCCGGACAGGGCCGAAGGAAAACTGTTTTTT. This translates into CASSLYVLPDRAEGKLFF. The chain combines TRBV27 with TRBJ1-4; the match to TRBD1 covers 8 bases. There are 18 residues in the CDR3. Germline V gene data show CDR1 as MNHEY and CDR2 as SMNVEV (reference sequence). V lost 1 base and J lost 10; bases outside the gene matches: 17.

This clonotype was observed a few times. CDR3 protein: CASSQDPSGENEQFF. CDR3 nucleotide sequence: TGTGCCAGCAGCCAAGATCCTAGCGGGGAGAATGAGCAGTTCTTC. The rearrangement links TRBV4-2 to TRBJ2-1, with TRBD2 matching 9 bases. CDR3 length equals 15 residues. The J segment lost 7 bases and the V segment lost 0 bases, leaving 4 bases of the junction unmatched. Germline V gene data show CDR1 as LGHNA and CDR2 as YNFKEQ.

This clonotype was observed many times. V is TRBV6-1 and J is TRBJ1-2, with 12 bases matching TRBD1. Germline V gene data show CDR1 as MNHNS and CDR2 as SASEGT. V shed 7 bases and J 3 bases; nucleotides not matched to a gene: 12. The CDR3 spans 17 residues. The CDR3 loop reads CASTRTGTGGAHYGYTF. The CDR3, as DNA: TGTGCCAGCACCCGAACCGGGACAGGGGGCGCCCACTATGGCTACACCTTC.

This clonotype was detected ten times or more. The J gene is TRBJ2-7, the V gene TRBV20-1, with TRBD2 matching over 8 bases. The CDR3 sequence is 14 residues long. Germline CDR1 and CDR2: DFQATT and SNEGSKA (reference sequence). J was trimmed by 2 bases and V by 4 bases; bases with no gene match: 7. DNA for the CDR3: TGCAGTGCTACCAGCACTAGCGGACCCTACGAGCAGTACTTC. Translated: CSATSTSGPYEQYF.

The chain combines TRBV4-2 with TRBJ2-2; 9 nucleotides align to TRBD2. The CDR3 consists of 17 residues. In germline, CDR1 is LGHNA, CDR2 YNFKEQ. V was clipped by 2 bases and J by 6 bases; unmatched bases: 10. This CDR3 is CASSQKLAGERAGELFF. CDR3 nucleotides: TGTGCCAGCAGCCAAAAATTAGCGGGAGAGCGCGCCGGGGAGCTGTTTTTT.

V and J are TRBV7-6 and TRBJ1-2; a possible D gene is TRBD1 (6 bases). The germline V gene encodes CDR1 SGHVS and CDR2 FNYEAQ. Trimming removed 5 bases from V and 3 bases from J, with 13 bases in between. The CDR3 consists of 14 residues. CDR3 amino acids: CASSPNGQHYGYTF. CDR3 nucleotides: TGTGCCAGCAGCCCAAATGGACAGCACTATGGCTACACCTTC.

V usage is TRBV28 and J usage is TRBJ2-7, with D unclear. Germline assignment: CDR1 MDHEN and CDR2 SYDVKM. Trimming removed 5 bases from V and 4 bases from J, with 18 bases in between. The CDR3 has 15 amino acids. The chain's CDR3 is CASSGDSLNPYEQYF. The DNA of the CDR3 is TGTGCCAGCAGTGGTGACTCGCTCAACCCTTACGAGCAGTACTTC.

This clonotype was seen a handful of times. The J gene is TRBJ2-1, the V gene TRBV4-1, with D perhaps TRBD1 or TRBD2 (5 bases each). This CDR3 has 13 residues. Trimming left V 1 base short and J 7 bases short, with 8 bases between. The V gene's germline CDR1 is MGHRA and CDR2 YSYEKL. The CDR3 nucleotides read TGCGCCAGCAGCCAAGCGGGACCTAATGAGCAGTTCTTC. Amino acids: CASSQAGPNEQFF.

In its sample, this clonotype was seen many times. The chain links TRBV12-3 or TRBV12-4 to TRBJ2-7; D remains unclear. V was trimmed by 3 bases and J by 3 bases, leaving 3 bases between them. The CDR3 is 11 amino acids. The CDR3, as DNA: TGTGCCAGCAGTTTTTTCTACGAGCAGTACTTC. The encoded protein is CASSFFYEQYF.

The gene calls are TRBV20-1 and TRBJ2-3, with D unresolved. Germline CDR1 and CDR2: DFQATT and SNEGSKA (reference sequence). The CDR3 has 13 amino acids. Trimming took 3 bases from V and 7 from J, leaving 14 bases between them. CDR3 amino acids: CSASAESLNTQYF. CDR3 sequence (DNA): TGCAGTGCTAGTGCGGAAAGTCTGAATACGCAGTATTTT.

This clonotype was observed at least ten times. V is TRBV4-3 and J is TRBJ2-7, with TRBD2 as a possible D gene (6 bases). The ends were cut back, 4 bases at V and 2 bases at J, with 15 bases in the middle. The CDR3 is 15 amino acids. Germline V gene data show CDR1 as LGHNA and CDR2 as YSLEER. The CDR3 DNA sequence: TGCGCCAGCAGCCTCCCGGCCGGGGGAACCTACGAGCAGTACTTC. This encodes CASSLPAGGTYEQYF.

The rearrangement uses TRBV20-1 and TRBJ1-4; D may be TRBD1 (6 bases). The CDR3 sequence is 14 residues long. V was trimmed by 4 bases and J by 3 bases, leaving 12 bases between them. CDR1 is DFQATT and CDR2 is SNEGSKA in the germline V gene (reference sequence). CDR3 loop: CSATDRSANEKLFF. The CDR3 nucleotides are TGCAGTGCTACGGACAGATCGGCTAATGAAAAACTGTTTTTT.

This clonotype was observed a few times. The V gene is TRBV5-1, the J gene TRBJ1-3; no definite D call. The CDR3 has 14 amino acids. With 7 bases removed from V and 0 bases from J, the gap between germline ends came to 11 bases. From germline, CDR1 is SGHRS and CDR2 YFSETQ. DNA for the CDR3: TGCGCCAGCTCGGAGAGCCGCTCTGGAAACACCATATATTTT. Protein: CASSESRSGNTIYF. Together with reference TRBV5-1 and TRBJ1-3, the CDR3 gives the full variable domain: KAGVTQTPRYLIKTRGQQVTLSCSPISGHRSVSWYQQTPGQGLQFLFEYFSETQRNKGNFPGRFSGRQFSNSRSEMNVSTLELGDSALYLCASSESRSGNTIYFGEGSWLTVV.